These T cell receptor beta chains were read from a single sample in a study of blood T cell repertoires in COVID-19. Profiling relied on immunoSEQ multiplex PCR, and the TCRdb table lists in-frame clones only, not all of them. The repertoire holds 81,000 or so clones, with roughly 85% as singletons. The sample taken for sequencing was peripheral blood. These receptors came from a man between 45 and 60 years old with COVID-19, enrolled during active disease. CDR3s include the opening cysteine and the closing phenylalanine or tryptophan. The order of the fields is D gene, clone size, V gene, J gene, CDR3 protein, CDR3 DNA. D genes are given only for firm matches. Rows give clone size only sometimes, using once, few, many, or a class for an expanded clone.

-	-	TRBV5-1	TRBJ2-1	CASSPGVREQFF	TGCGCCAGCAGTCCCGGCGTGAGGGAGCAGTTCTTC
TRBD1	-	TRBV6-2/TRBV6-3	TRBJ1-2	CASSTDRGYGYTF	TGTGCCAGCAGTACGGACAGGGGCTATGGCTACACCTTC
TRBD1	-	TRBV18	TRBJ2-1	CASSLDRGSYNEQFF	TGTGCCAGCTCCCTAGACAGGGGCTCCTACAATGAGCAGTTCTTC
-	-	TRBV7-9	TRBJ1-5	CASSSEGQPQHF	TGTGCCAGCAGCTCAGAGGGTCAGCCCCAGCATTTT
-	-	TRBV30	TRBJ1-6	CACNPGNKGSPLHF	TGTGCCTGTAATCCGGGAAATAAGGGTTCACCCCTCCACTTT
TRBD1	-	TRBV19	TRBJ2-4	CASKRDRGSNIQYF	TGTGCCAGTAAAAGAGACAGGGGAAGCAACATTCAGTACTTC
TRBD1	-	TRBV23-1	TRBJ1-1	CASSQSWTGRIEAFF	TGCGCCAGCAGTCAATCCTGGACAGGGCGGATTGAAGCTTTCTTT
-	-	TRBV6-1	TRBJ2-2	CASSEFSGNTGELFF	TGTGCCAGCAGTGAGTTTAGCGGGAACACCGGGGAGCTGTTTTTT
TRBD2	once	TRBV5-1	TRBJ2-5	CASSLGLAGETQYF	TGCGCCAGCAGCCTGGGACTAGCGGGGGAGACCCAGTACTTC
-	-	TRBV7-8	TRBJ1-5	CASSLGQGGSNQPQHF	TGTGCCAGCAGCTTAGGGCAGGGTGGTAGCAATCAGCCCCAGCATTTT
TRBD1	-	TRBV30	TRBJ1-1	CAFHRGRDTEAFF	TGTGCCTTTCACAGGGGGCGCGACACTGAAGCTTTCTTT
TRBD2	-	TRBV28	TRBJ2-2	CASNLGLAGITGELFF	TGTGCCAGCAACTTAGGACTAGCGGGAATAACCGGGGAGCTGTTTTTT
-	-	TRBV6-5	TRBJ1-5	CASSYSGYEGQPQHF	TGTGCCAGCAGTTACTCTGGATATGAGGGTCAGCCCCAGCATTTT
-	few	TRBV28	TRBJ1-1	CASRLFPVGNTEAFF	TGTGCCAGCCGACTTTTCCCAGTGGGGAACACTGAAGCTTTCTTT